This TCR beta chain was sequenced in a study of resident and recirculating memory T cells in vitiligo. Study in general: Each patient gave two lesional and two nonlesional epidermal shave biopsies, plus PBMCs.

The study's findings and limits: Clonality differed among vitiligo lesions, with no unique dominant clone.

Confetti depigmentation, marking active vitiligo, was absent in these patients. On this clone itself: Its antigen is still unknown.

V lost 5 bases, J lost 0 bases, and 10 bases stayed unmatched. Germline V gives CDR1 SGHTA, CDR2 FQGTGA. The CDR3 totals 17 residues. The data were produced by immunoSEQ multiplex PCR, yet TCRdb's version contains in-frame clones alone and is incomplete. The repertoire includes fewer than 85,000 clones, around 90% of them detected once, and roughly 5% sits in the top ten. Material for sequencing was blood. The receptor was isolated from a male donor with vitiligo. The gene calls are TRBV7-3 and TRBJ2-1; 7 positions match TRBD2. In nucleotides, the CDR3 is TGTGCCAGCAGCCGTAGCGGGCTCCAGAGCTCCTACAATGAGCAGTTCTTC. Translated, it gives CASSRSGLQSSYNEQFF.